A single sample gave rise to the 21 T cell receptor beta chains below, sequenced in a study of shared clonotypes between healthy human individuals. Profiling relied on immunoSEQ multiplex PCR, and the TCRdb table lists in-frame clones only, not all of them. The sample has around 1.5 million clones, 98% seen once. Input material: naive CD4+ T cells sorted from blood. Noted subset: CD45RA+ positively selected. Receptors originate from a man between 25 and 39 years old in good health.

As concerns this clone: This CDR3 is also generated by other DNA sequences in the sample. The chain couples TRBV5-1 to TRBJ2-1, with unresolved D. The CDR3 runs to 14 residues. CDR1 is SGHRS, CDR2 YFSETQ, per germline. V dropped 0 bases and J dropped 4 bases, with 8 bases sitting between them. CDR3 amino acids: CASSLGQEYNEQFF. The CDR3 nucleotides read TGCGCCAGCAGCTTGGGGCAGGAATACAATGAGCAGTTCTTC.

CDR3 nucleotide sequence: TGTGCCAGTAGCTGGAAGAAGACAGATACGCAGTATTTT. Its translation is CASSWKKTDTQYF. V usage is TRBV19 and J usage is TRBJ2-3; D not certain. Trimming removed 6 bases at V and 3 bases at J, with 10 bases between. Per the germline V gene, CDR1 is LNHDA and CDR2 is SQIVND (reference sequence). The CDR3 has 13 amino acids.

The CDR3 coding sequence is TGTGCCAGCAGTGTTGGGGCCCCGGGACTAGCGTCCTACGAGCAGTACTTC. This translates into CASSVGAPGLASYEQYF. This chain connects TRBV28 to TRBJ2-7; 10 nucleotides agree with TRBD2. Trimming removed 5 bases from V and 1 base from J; junction bases left unmatched: 11. Germline V gene lookup returns CDR1 MDHEN and CDR2 SYDVKM. CDR3 length equals 17 residues.

V gene TRBV10-3 combines with J gene TRBJ1-2; a weak D match, TRBD1 (6 bases). There are 15 residues in the CDR3. The germline V gene encodes CDR1 ENHRY and CDR2 SYGVKD. V was shortened by 8 bases and J by 0 bases, with 16 bases between the two germline ends. The CDR3 DNA follows: TGTGCCATCTCCCCGGGGGGCACGACTAACTATGGCTACACCTTC. Residues: CAISPGGTTNYGYTF.

The chain employs TRBV11-2 and TRBJ2-7; 7 bases line up with TRBD1. CDR1 SGHAT and CDR2 FQNNGV come from the germline V gene. V lost 5 bases and J lost 2; bases outside the gene matches: 3. The CDR3 covers 13 residues. In nucleotides, the CDR3 is TGTGCCAGCAGCGTCGGGACAGCCTACGAGCAGTACTTC. Protein: CASSVGTAYEQYF.

The chain uses TRBV7-3 and TRBJ2-3; D is possibly TRBD2 (6 bases). With 4 bases removed from V and 6 bases from J, the gap between germline ends came to 8 bases. The CDR3 length is 12 residues. Germline-derived CDR1 and CDR2 are SGHTA and FQGTGA. CDR3 DNA sequence: TGTGCCAGCAGCTCTAGCGTTGATACGCAGTATTTT. It codes for CASSSSVDTQYF. Supplemented by reference TRBV7-3 and TRBJ2-3, the full variable domain reads GAGVSQTPSNKVTEKGKYVELRCDPISGHTALYWYRQSLGQGPEFLIYFQGTGAADDSGLPNDRFFAVRPEGSVSTLKIQRTERGDSAVYLCASSSSVDTQYFGPGTRLTVL.

The chain uses TRBV10-3 and TRBJ2-5; D perhaps matches TRBD2 (5 bases). The CDR3 length is 13 residues. Germline CDR1 ENHRY, CDR2 SYGVKD. Trimming cost V 7 bases and J 7 bases, with 16 bases left between them. The CDR3 sequence is CAIKGQVEGTQYF. CDR3 DNA: TGTGCCATCAAAGGCCAAGTTGAGGGGACCCAGTACTTC.

The genes are TRBV9 and TRBJ2-1, with D possibly being TRBD2 (5 bases). CDR1 is SGDLS, CDR2 YYNGEE, per germline. The V and J ends lost 3 bases and 0 bases respectively, with 13 bases between them. The CDR3 runs 16 residues. The CDR3 DNA reads TGTGCCAGCAGCGCCCCCCAAGGGAGCTCCTACAATGAGCAGTTCTTC. The encoded protein is CASSAPQGSSYNEQFF.

The chain links TRBV29-1 to TRBJ2-2; 7 positions agree with TRBD2. The CDR3 runs to 15 residues. Trimming removed 7 bases from V and 0 bases from J; junction bases left unmatched: 8. CDR1 SQVTM and CDR2 ANQGSEA come from the germline V gene. CDR3: CSAGRENPNTGELFF. The CDR3 bases are TGCAGCGCCGGGCGGGAGAACCCGAACACCGGGGAGCTGTTTTTT.

J is TRBJ2-7 and V is TRBV29-1, with 12 bases identical to TRBD2. V shed 4 bases, J shed 3 bases, and the junction held 4 bases outside the gene matches. The CDR3 sequence is 14 residues long. In germline, CDR1 is SQVTM, CDR2 ANQGSEA. The CDR3: CSVAQTSGSYEQYF. For the CDR3, the DNA is TGCAGCGTTGCCCAGACTAGCGGGAGCTACGAGCAGTACTTC.

This rearrangement joins TRBV7-4 to TRBJ1-5; D is undetermined. Germline V gene data show CDR1 as SGHVT and CDR2 as SQSDAQ. V was cut by 2 bases and J by 1 base, with 9 bases left in between. The CDR3 is 15 amino acids. This CDR3 reads CASSLRQVSNQPQHF. CDR3 in DNA: TGTGCCAGCAGCTTAAGGCAGGTAAGCAATCAGCCCCAGCATTTT.

This chain uses TRBV11-3 with TRBJ2-5, with no clear D. The CDR3 sequence is 15 residues long. The germline V and J ends were trimmed by 1 base and 3 bases, with 12 bases remaining between them. Germline lookup yields CDR1 SGHNT and CDR2 YENEEA. Written as DNA, the CDR3 is TGTGCCAGCAGCTTAGGGCCAGCTGCAGAAGAGACCCAGTACTTC. Protein sequence: CASSLGPAAEETQYF. Variable domain in full (rest from reference TRBV11-3 and TRBJ2-5): EAGVVQSPRYKIIEKKQPVAFWCNPISGHNTLYWYLQNLGQGPELLIRYENEEAVDDSQLPKDRFSAERLKGVDSTLKIQPAELGDSAVYLCASSLGPAAEETQYFGPGTRLLVL.

The genes are TRBV2 and TRBJ2-5; D remains ambiguous. The germline gives CDR1 SNHLY, CDR2 FYNNEI. Trimming shortened V by 7 bases and J by 2 bases, and 11 bases separated the two germline ends. The CDR3 loop spans 13 amino acids. The CDR3 is CASTRDSQETQYF. CDR3 nucleotides: TGTGCCAGCACTCGAGACTCGCAAGAGACCCAGTACTTC. Filled out from reference TRBV2 and TRBJ2-5, the complete variable domain reads EPEVTQTPSHQVTQMGQEVILRCVPISNHLYFYWYRQILGQKVEFLVSFYNNEISEKSEIFDDQFSVERPDGSNFTLKIRSTKLEDSAMYFCASTRDSQETQYFGPGTRLLVL.

This chain joins TRBV5-4 and TRBJ2-3; tentatively, D is TRBD1 (6 bases). The CDR3 has 16 amino acids. The V end was cut by 0 bases, the J end by 6 bases, with 17 bases between. The germline V gene has CDR1 SGHNT and CDR2 YYREEE (reference sequence). In DNA, the CDR3 is TGTGCCAGCAGCTTGGCCAACAGGGCCTCCGGGGATACGCAGTATTTT. It encodes CASSLANRASGDTQYF.

The rearrangement uses TRBV5-1 and TRBJ2-7; 10 nucleotides line up with TRBD1. The CDR3 is 16 residues long. In germline, CDR1 is SGHRS, CDR2 YFSETQ. Losses at the gene ends were 3 bases for V and 4 bases for J; bases not matched to a gene: 10. CDR3 coding DNA: TGCGCCAGCAGCTCGGCGGATGGGACAGGGGAATACGAGCAGTACTTC. Translated, it gives CASSSADGTGEYEQYF.

The chain has TRBV7-2 and TRBJ1-3; 8 nucleotides align to TRBD1. The CDR3 is 13 residues long. The trim removed 5 bases at V and 4 bases at J, leaving 1 base unmatched. CDR1 and CDR2 from the germline V gene are SGHTA and FQGNSA. Here the CDR3 reads CASSRDRGNTIYF. The DNA of the CDR3 is TGTGCCAGCAGCCGGGACAGGGGAAACACCATATATTTT.

The chain employs TRBV4-3 and TRBJ1-4, with a weak D call TRBD1 (6 bases). CDR1 and CDR2 from the germline V gene are LGHNA and YSLEER. With 0 bases removed from V and 8 bases from J, the gap between germline ends came to 25 bases. CDR3 length: 19 residues. The CDR3 coding sequence is TGCGCCAGCAGCCAAGACATAGGGGGGGGTACAGGGTTAGTCGAAAAACTGTTTTTT. This translates into CASSQDIGGGTGLVEKLFF.

This clone was detected only once. This chain connects TRBV7-3 to TRBJ2-3, with TRBD2 as a possible D gene (5 bases). CDR1 and CDR2 from the germline V gene are SGHTA and FQGTGA. The CDR3 is 13 residues long. With 5 bases removed from V and 4 bases from J, the gap between germline ends came to 10 bases. CDR3 sequence reads: CASSMGVSDTQYF. For the CDR3, the DNA is TGTGCCAGCAGCATGGGAGTTTCAGATACGCAGTATTTT.

V gene TRBV11-2 combines with J gene TRBJ1-2; 7 bases line up with TRBD1. V gave up 5 bases and J gave up 4 bases; unmatched junction bases: 10. CDR1 is SGHAT, CDR2 FQNNGV, per germline. The CDR3 length is 15 residues. CDR3 in DNA: TGTGCCAGCAGCCACGCGGGAGGGGGCATCTATGGCTACACCTTC. It codes for CASSHAGGGIYGYTF.

V usage is TRBV5-1 and J usage is TRBJ2-3; weak D call: TRBD1 (8 bases). Deletions cut 4 bases from V and 9 bases from J, with 21 bases between. Germline V lookup: CDR1 SGHRS, CDR2 YFSETQ. This CDR3 has 15 amino acids. Here the CDR3 reads CASSPGGRDRTTQYF. CDR3 bases: TGCGCCAGCAGCCCGGGGGGTAGGGACAGGACCACGCAGTATTTT. Full variable domain (remainder filled in from reference TRBV5-1 and TRBJ2-3): KAGVTQTPRYLIKTRGQQVTLSCSPISGHRSVSWYQQTPGQGLQFLFEYFSETQRNKGNFPGRFSGRQFSNSRSEMNVSTLELGDSALYLCASSPGGRDRTTQYFGPGTRLTVL.

This clone was counted a single time. The chain joins TRBV6-1 to TRBJ1-4, with D maybe TRBD1 (6 bases). V was cut by 11 bases and J by 3 bases, with 16 bases left in between. CDR1 MNHNS and CDR2 SASEGT come from the germline V gene. The CDR3 totals 14 residues. CDR3 sequence: CAGKTGSSNEKLFF. CDR3 nucleotides: TGTGCCGGAAAAACAGGGAGCTCTAATGAAAAACTGTTTTTT.